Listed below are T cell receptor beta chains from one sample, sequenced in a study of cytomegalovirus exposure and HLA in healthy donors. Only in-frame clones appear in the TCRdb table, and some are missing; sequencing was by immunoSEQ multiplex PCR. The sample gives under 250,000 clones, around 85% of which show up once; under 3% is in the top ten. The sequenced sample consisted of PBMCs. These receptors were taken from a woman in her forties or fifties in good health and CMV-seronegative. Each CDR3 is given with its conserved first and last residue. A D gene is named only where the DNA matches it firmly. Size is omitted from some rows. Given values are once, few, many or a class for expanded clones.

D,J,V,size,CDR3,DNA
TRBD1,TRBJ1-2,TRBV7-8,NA,CASSLARAGIHRGVAYGYTF,TGTGCCAGCAGCTTAGCCCGTGCGGGGATCCACAGGGGGGTAGCCTATGGCTACACCTTC
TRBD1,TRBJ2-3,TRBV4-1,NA,CASSQPGQGASDTQYF,TGCGCCAGCAGCCAACCGGGACAGGGGGCCTCAGATACGCAGTATTTT
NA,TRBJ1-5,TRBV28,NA,CASRLGGRASNQPQHF,TGTGCCAGCAGACTGGGGGGACGAGCCAGCAATCAGCCCCAGCATTTT
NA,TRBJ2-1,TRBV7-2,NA,CASSRTYNEQFF,TGTGCCAGCAGCCGGACTTACAATGAGCAGTTCTTC
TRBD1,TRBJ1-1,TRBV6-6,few,CASSSTGQGWDTEAFF,TGTGCCAGCAGTTCCACAGGACAGGGTTGGGACACTGAAGCTTTCTTT
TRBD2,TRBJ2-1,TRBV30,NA,CAWRGAGPDNEQFF,TGTGCCTGGAGAGGAGCGGGACCTGACAATGAGCAGTTCTTC
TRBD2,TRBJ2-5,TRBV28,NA,CASSPDLAGVKETQYF,TGTGCCAGCAGTCCGGACCTAGCGGGAGTGAAAGAGACCCAGTACTTC
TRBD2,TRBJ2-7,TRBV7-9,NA,CASSPLGSSGSSSYEQYF,TGTGCCAGCAGCCCCCTTGGCTCTAGCGGGAGCTCATCCTACGAGCAGTACTTC
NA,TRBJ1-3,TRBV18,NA,CASSPPAPQDSGNTIYF,TGTGCCAGCTCACCACCTGCCCCACAGGACTCTGGAAACACCATATATTTT
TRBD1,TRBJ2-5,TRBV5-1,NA,CASSPGTAVKQETQYF,TGCGCCAGCAGCCCCGGGACAGCTGTTAAGCAGGAGACCCAGTACTTC
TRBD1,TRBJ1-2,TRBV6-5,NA,CASRKDRGAYGYTF,TGTGCCAGCAGGAAGGACAGGGGTGCCTATGGCTACACCTTC
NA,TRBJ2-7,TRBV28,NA,CASRSGTTSYEQYF,TGTGCCAGCAGGAGCGGCACTACCTCCTACGAGCAGTACTTC
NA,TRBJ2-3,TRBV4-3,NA,CASSLGGSTDTQYF,TGCGCCAGCAGCCTCGGCGGCAGCACAGATACGCAGTATTTT
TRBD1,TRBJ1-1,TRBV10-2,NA,CASSATGQGAAFF,TGCGCCAGCAGTGCCACTGGACAGGGGGCGGCTTTCTTT
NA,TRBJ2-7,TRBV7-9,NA,CASSLAAGSYEQYF,TGTGCCAGCAGCTTAGCGGCGGGCTCCTACGAGCAGTACTTC
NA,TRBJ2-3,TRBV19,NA,CASSIADTSSTDTQYF,TGTGCCAGTAGTATAGCGGACACTTCGAGCACAGATACGCAGTATTTT
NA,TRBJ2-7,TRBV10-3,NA,CAISPGPTQGEQYF,TGTGCCATCAGTCCCGGGCCAACCCAGGGCGAGCAGTACTTC
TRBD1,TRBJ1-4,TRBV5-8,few,CASSLTGGSTNEKLFF,TGTGCCAGCAGCTTGACAGGGGGGAGTACTAATGAAAAACTGTTTTTT
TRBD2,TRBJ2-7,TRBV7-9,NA,CASKGLAGGPGSVGDF,TGTGCCAGCAAGGGACTAGCGGGAGGGCCGGGTTCTGTTGGGGACTTC
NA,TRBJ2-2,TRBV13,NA,CASSPGLSNTGELFF,TGTGCCAGCAGCCCCGGACTCTCGAACACCGGGGAGCTGTTTTTT
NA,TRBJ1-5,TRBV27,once,CASSLAGFGNQPQHF,TGTGCCAGCAGTTTAGCAGGGTTTGGCAATCAGCCCCAGCATTTT
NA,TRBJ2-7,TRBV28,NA,CASSSPGRGRYF,TGTGCCAGCAGTTCGCCGGGAAGAGGGAGATACTTC
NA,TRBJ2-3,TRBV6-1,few,CASSEFLLSTDTQYF,TGTGCCAGCAGTGAATTTCTTTTGAGCACAGATACGCAGTATTTT
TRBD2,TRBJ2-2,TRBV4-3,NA,CASSQELAGGPSGELFF,TGCGCCAGCAGCCAAGAACTAGCGGGAGGGCCGTCCGGGGAGCTGTTTTTT
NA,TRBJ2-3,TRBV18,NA,CASSVSSGSTDTQYF,TGTGCCAGCTCAGTTAGCTCAGGGTCCACAGATACGCAGTATTTT
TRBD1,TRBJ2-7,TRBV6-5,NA,CASRTGGTGGGEQYF,TGTGCCAGCAGGACTGGCGGCACAGGGGGCGGCGAGCAGTACTTC
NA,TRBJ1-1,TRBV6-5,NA,CASSYERGTEAFF,TGTGCCAGCAGTTACGAGAGGGGGACTGAAGCTTTCTTT
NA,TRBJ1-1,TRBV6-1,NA,CASSASRGQHTATMNTEAFF,TGTGCCAGCAGTGCCTCCAGGGGCCAACATACAGCGACAATGAACACTGAAGCTTTCTTT
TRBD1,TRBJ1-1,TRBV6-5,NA,CASSYSMGQGHTEAFF,TGTGCCAGCAGTTACTCGATGGGACAGGGACACACTGAAGCTTTCTTT
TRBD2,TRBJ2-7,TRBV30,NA,CAWSTTSGLHYEQYF,TGTGCCTGGAGTACGACTAGCGGCCTTCACTACGAGCAGTACTTC
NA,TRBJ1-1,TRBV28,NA,CASSSAGVRNTEAFF,TGTGCCAGCAGTTCTGCCGGGGTACGGAACACTGAAGCTTTCTTT
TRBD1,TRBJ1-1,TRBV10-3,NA,CAISFGQGAKNTEAFF,TGTGCCATCAGTTTTGGGCAGGGGGCCAAGAACACTGAAGCTTTCTTT
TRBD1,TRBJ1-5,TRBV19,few,CASSILGQGRREPQHF,TGTGCCAGTAGTATACTCGGACAGGGGCGTCGGGAGCCCCAGCATTTT
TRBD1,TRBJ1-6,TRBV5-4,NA,CASSLGQGAIHSPLHF,TGTGCCAGCAGCTTGGGACAGGGGGCGATTCATTCACCCCTCCACTTT
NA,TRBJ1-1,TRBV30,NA,CAWSQGNTEAFF,TGTGCCTGGAGTCAGGGGAACACTGAAGCTTTCTTT
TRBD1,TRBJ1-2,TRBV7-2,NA,CASSLAVTGFDGYTF,TGTGCCAGCAGCTTAGCGGTGACAGGGTTCGACGGCTACACCTTC
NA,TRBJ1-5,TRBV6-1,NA,CASSEMGPYSNQPQHF,TGTGCCAGCAGTGAGATGGGGCCCTATAGCAATCAGCCCCAGCATTTT
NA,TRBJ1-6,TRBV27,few,CASSLGYRDSPLHF,TGTGCCAGCAGTTTAGGGTACAGGGATTCACCCCTCCACTTT
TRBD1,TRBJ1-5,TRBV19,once,CASSIGTGAYQPQHF,TGTGCCAGTAGTATAGGGACAGGGGCCTATCAGCCCCAGCATTTT
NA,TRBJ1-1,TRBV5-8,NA,CASSLVLGGNTEAFF,TGTGCCAGCAGCTTGGTACTGGGAGGAAACACTGAAGCTTTCTTT
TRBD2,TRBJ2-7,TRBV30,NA,CAWTLTSGRWMGQYF,TGTGCCTGGACCCTGACTAGCGGGAGATGGATGGGGCAGTACTTC
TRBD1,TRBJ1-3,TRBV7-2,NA,CASSLPGTGHGNTIYF,TGTGCCAGCAGCTTGCCGGGGACAGGGCATGGAAACACCATATATTTT
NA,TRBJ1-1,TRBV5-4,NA,CASSRPGSTEAFF,TGTGCCAGCAGCAGACCAGGAAGCACTGAAGCTTTCTTT
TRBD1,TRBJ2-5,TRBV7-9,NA,CASSLVEDRVETQYF,TGTGCCAGCAGCTTAGTTGAGGACAGGGTAGAGACCCAGTACTTC
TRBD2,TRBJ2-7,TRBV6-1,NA,CASSEQRGASGIDEQYF,TGTGCCAGCAGTGAACAACGCGGTGCTAGCGGGATTGACGAGCAGTACTTC
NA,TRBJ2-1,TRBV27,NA,CASSFVPGSSYNEQFF,TGTGCCAGCAGTTTCGTTCCGGGTAGCTCCTACAATGAGCAGTTCTTC
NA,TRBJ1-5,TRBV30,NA,CAWSVSRGQQPQHF,TGTGCCTGGAGTGTATCCAGGGGACAACAGCCCCAGCATTTT
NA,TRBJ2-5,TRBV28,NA,CASSLARAAGGETQYF,TGTGCCAGCAGTCTGGCCCGAGCCGCGGGTGGAGAGACCCAGTACTTC
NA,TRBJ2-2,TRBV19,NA,CATNGGGQRELFF,TGTGCCACCAACGGAGGGGGCCAAAGGGAGCTGTTTTTT
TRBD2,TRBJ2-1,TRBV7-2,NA,CASSFRREGYNEQFF,TGTGCCAGCAGCTTTAGGCGGGAGGGATACAATGAGCAGTTCTTC
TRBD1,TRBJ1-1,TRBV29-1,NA,CSVKTSTGDTEAFF,TGCAGCGTCAAAACTTCGACAGGGGACACTGAAGCTTTCTTT
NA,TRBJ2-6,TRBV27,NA,CASSLGGAGANVLTF,TGTGCCAGCAGTTTGGGGGGAGCTGGGGCCAACGTCCTGACTTTC
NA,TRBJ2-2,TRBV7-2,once,CASSLGGTENTGELFF,TGTGCCAGCAGCTTAGGCGGGACAGAAAACACCGGGGAGCTGTTTTTT
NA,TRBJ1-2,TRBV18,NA,CASSPGTSRADGYTF,TGTGCCAGCTCACCAGGTACGAGCAGGGCGGATGGCTACACCTTC
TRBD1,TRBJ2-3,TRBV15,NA,CATSRQGADTQYF,TGTGCCACCAGCAGACAGGGGGCAGATACGCAGTATTTT
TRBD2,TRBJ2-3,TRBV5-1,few,CASSLRASGKDTQYF,TGCGCCAGCAGCTTGAGGGCTAGCGGCAAAGATACGCAGTATTTT
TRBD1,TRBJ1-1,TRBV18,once,CASSPLIGGGNTEAFF,TGTGCCAGCTCACCACTAATAGGGGGCGGGAACACTGAAGCTTTCTTT
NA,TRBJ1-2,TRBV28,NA,CASSFLDQGGRYTF,TGTGCCAGCAGTTTTCTTGACCAGGGCGGTCGCTACACCTTC
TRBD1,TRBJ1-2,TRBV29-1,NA,CSVEDPGQGRNGYTF,TGCAGCGTTGAAGATCCGGGACAGGGCAGGAATGGCTACACCTTC